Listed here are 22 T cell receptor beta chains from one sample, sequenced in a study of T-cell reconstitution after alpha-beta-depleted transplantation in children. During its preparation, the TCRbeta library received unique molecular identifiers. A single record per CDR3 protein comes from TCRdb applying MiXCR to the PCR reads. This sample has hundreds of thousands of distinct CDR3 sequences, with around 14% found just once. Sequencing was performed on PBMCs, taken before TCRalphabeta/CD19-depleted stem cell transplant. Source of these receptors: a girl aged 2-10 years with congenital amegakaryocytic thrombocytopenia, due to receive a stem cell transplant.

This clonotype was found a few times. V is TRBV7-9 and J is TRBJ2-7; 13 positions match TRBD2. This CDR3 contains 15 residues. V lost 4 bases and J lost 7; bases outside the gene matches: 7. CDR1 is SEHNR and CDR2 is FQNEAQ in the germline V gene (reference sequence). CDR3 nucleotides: TGTGCCAGCAGCTCTTCGGGACTAGCGGGAAGGGAGCAGTACTTC. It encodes CASSSSGLAGREQYF.

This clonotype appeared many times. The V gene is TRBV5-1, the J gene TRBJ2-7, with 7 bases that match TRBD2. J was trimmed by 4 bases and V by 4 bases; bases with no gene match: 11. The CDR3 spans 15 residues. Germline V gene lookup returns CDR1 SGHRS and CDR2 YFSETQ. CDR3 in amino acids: CASSPPTSFGYEQYF. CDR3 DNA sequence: TGCGCCAGCAGCCCGCCGACTAGCTTTGGGTACGAGCAGTACTTC.

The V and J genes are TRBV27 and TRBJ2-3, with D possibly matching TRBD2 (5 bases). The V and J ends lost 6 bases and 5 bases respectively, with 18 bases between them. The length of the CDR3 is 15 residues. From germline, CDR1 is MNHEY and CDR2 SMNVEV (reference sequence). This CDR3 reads CASRTSSNREDTQYF. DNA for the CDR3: TGTGCCAGCAGGACCAGTAGTAACCGGGAAGATACGCAGTATTTT.

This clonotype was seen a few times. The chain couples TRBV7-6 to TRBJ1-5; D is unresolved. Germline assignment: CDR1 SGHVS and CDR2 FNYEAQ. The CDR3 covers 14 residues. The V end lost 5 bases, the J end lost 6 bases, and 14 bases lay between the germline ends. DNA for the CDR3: TGTGCCAGCAGCCCCTATGCCTGGTTTCAGCCCCAGCATTTT. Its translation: CASSPYAWFQPQHF.

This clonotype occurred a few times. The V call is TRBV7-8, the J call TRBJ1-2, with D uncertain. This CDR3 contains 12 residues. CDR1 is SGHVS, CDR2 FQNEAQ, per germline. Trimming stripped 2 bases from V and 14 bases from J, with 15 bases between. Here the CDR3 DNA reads TGTGCCAGCAGCTTACCGGACCAACGAAGGACCTTC. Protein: CASSLPDQRRTF.

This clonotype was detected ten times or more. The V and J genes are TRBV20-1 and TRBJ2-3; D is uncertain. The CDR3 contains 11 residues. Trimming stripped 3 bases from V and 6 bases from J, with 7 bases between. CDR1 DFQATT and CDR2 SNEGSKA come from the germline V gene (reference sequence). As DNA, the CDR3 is TGCAGTGCTAGGGCTATGGATACGCAGTATTTT. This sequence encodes CSARAMDTQYF.

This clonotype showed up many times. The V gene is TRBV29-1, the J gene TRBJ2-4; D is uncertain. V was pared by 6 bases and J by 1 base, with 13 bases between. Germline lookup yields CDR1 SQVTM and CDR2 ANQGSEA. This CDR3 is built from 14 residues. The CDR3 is CSVVQRLAKNIQYF. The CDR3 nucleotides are TGCAGCGTAGTACAACGCTTGGCCAAAAACATTCAGTACTTC. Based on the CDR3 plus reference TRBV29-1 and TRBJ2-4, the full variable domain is SAVISQKPSRDICQRGTSLTIQCQVDSQVTMMFWYRQQPGQSLTLIATANQGSEATYESGFVIDKFPISRPNLTFSTLTVSNMSPEDSSIYLCSVVQRLAKNIQYFGAGTRLSVL.

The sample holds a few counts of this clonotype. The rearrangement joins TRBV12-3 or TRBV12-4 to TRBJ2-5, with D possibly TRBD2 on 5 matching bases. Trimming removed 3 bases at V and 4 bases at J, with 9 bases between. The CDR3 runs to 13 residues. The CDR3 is CASSLPGIETQYF. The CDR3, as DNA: TGTGCCAGCAGTTTGCCCGGGATAGAGACCCAGTACTTC.

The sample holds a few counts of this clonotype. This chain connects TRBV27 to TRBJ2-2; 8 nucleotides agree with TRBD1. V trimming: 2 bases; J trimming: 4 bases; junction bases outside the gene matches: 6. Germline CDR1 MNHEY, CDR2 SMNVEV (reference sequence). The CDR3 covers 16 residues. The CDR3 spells CASSLGQGAATGELFF. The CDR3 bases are TGTGCCAGCAGTTTAGGTCAGGGGGCTGCCACCGGGGAGCTGTTTTTT.

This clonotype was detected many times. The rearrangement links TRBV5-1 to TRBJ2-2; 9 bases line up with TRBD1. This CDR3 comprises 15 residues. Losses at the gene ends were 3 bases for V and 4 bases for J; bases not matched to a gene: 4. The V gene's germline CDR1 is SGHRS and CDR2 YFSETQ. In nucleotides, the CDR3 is TGCGCCAGCAGCTACCGACAGGGGGTCACCGGGGAGCTGTTTTTT. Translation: CASSYRQGVTGELFF.

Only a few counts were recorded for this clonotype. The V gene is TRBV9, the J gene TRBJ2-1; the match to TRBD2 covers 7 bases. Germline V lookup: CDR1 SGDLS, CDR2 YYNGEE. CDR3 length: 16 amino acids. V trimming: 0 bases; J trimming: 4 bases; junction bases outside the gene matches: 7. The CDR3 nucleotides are TGTGCCAGCAGCGTAGAAGGGAGCGGGAAGTACAATGAGCAGTTCTTC. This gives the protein CASSVEGSGKYNEQFF.

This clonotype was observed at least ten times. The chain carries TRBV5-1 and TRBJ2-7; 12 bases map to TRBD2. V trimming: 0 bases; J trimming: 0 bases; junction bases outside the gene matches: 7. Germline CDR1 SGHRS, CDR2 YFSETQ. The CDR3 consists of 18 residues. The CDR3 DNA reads TGCGCCAGCAGCTTGGGACTAGCGGGAGTGCCGAGCTCCTACGAGCAGTACTTC. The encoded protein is CASSLGLAGVPSSYEQYF.

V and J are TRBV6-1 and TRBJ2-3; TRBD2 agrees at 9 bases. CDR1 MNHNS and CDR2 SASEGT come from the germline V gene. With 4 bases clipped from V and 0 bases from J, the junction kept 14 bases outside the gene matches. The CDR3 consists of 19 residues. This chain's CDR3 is CASSVPSGTSWTSTDTQYF. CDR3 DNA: TGTGCCAGCAGTGTTCCCTCCGGGACTAGCTGGACTAGCACAGATACGCAGTATTTT.

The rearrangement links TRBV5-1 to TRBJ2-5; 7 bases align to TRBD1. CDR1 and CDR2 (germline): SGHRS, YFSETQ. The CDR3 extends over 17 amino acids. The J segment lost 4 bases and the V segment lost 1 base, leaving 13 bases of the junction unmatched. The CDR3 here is CASSLRSQGGVRETQYF. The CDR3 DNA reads TGCGCCAGCAGCTTGAGGTCCCAAGGGGGCGTTCGAGAGACCCAGTACTTC.

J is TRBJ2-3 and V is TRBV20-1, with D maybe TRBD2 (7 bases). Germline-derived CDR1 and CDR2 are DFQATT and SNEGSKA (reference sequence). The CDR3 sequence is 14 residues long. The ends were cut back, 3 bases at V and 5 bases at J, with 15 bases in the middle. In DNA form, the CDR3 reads TGCAGTGCTAGCGTCGGGGGGCCCCGAGATACGCAGTATTTT. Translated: CSASVGGPRDTQYF.

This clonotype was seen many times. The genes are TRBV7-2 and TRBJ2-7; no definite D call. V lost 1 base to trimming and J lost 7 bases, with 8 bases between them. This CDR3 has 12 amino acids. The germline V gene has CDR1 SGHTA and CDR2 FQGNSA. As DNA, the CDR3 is TGTGCCAGCAGCTTAGATTGGGCTGAGCAGTACTTC. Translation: CASSLDWAEQYF.

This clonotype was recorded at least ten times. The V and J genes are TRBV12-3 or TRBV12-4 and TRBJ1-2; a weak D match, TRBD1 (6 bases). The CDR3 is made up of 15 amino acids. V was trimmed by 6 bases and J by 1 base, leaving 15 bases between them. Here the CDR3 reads CASSPGQTFNYGYTF. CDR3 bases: TGTGCCAGCAGCCCCGGACAGACCTTTAACTATGGCTACACCTTC.

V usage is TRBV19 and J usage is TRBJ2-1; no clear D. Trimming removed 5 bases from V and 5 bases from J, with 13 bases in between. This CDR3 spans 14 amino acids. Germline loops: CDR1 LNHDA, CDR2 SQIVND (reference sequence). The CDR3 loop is CASSSRLDHNEQFF. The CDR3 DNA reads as TGTGCCAGTAGTTCCAGACTGGACCACAATGAGCAGTTCTTC. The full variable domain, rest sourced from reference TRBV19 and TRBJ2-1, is DGGITQSPKYLFRKEGQNVTLSCEQNLNHDAMYWYRQDPGQGLRLIYYSQIVNDFQKGDIAEGYSVSREKKESFPLTVTSAQKNPTAFYLCASSSRLDHNEQFFGPGTRLTVL.

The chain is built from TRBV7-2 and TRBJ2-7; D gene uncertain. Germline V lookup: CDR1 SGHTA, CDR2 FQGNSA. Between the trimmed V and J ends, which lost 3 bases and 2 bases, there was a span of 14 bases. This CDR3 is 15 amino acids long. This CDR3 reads CASSLVLTPTYEQYF. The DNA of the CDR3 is TGTGCCAGCAGCTTGGTTCTTACGCCTACCTACGAGCAGTACTTC.

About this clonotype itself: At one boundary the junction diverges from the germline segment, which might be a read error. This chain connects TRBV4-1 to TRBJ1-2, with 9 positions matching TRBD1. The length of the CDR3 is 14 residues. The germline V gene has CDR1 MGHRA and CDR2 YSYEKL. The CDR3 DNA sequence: TGCGCCAGCAGGAATTCCGGGACAGGGAATGGCGACACCTTC. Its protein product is CASRNSGTGNGDTF.

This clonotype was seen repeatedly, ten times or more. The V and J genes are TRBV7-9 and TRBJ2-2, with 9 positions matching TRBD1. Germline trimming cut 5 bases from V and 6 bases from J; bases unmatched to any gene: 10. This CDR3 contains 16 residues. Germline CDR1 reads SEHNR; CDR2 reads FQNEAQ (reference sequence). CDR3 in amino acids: CASSLSLGQGSGELFF. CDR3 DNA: TGTGCCAGCAGCCTATCCTTGGGACAGGGATCCGGGGAGCTGTTTTTT.

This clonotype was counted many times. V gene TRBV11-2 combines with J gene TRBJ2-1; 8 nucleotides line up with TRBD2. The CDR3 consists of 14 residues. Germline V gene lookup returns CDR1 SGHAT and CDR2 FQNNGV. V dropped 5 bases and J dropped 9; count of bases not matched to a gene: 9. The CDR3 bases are TGTGCCAGCAGCCTCAGCGGGAGTTCCGCTGAGCAGTTCTTC. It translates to CASSLSGSSAEQFF.